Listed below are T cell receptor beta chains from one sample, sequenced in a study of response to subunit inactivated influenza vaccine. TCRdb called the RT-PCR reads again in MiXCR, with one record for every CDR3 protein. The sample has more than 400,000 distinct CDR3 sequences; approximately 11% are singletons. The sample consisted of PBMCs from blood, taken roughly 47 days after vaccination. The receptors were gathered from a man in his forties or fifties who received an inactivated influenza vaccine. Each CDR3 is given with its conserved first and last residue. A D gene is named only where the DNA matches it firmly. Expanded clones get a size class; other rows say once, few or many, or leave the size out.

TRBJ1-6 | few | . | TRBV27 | TGTGCCAGCAGTTTGGGCAGGGCGAATTCACCCCTCCACTTT | CASSLGRANSPLHF
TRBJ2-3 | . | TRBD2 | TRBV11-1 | TGTGCCAGCAGCTACCCCACCGGGACTAGCGGGGGCACAGATACGCAGTATTTT | CASSYPTGTSGGTDTQYF
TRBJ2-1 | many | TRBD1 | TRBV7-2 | TGTGCCAGCAGCTTAGTCGGGACAGGGGGTAATGAGCAGTTCTTC | CASSLVGTGGNEQFF
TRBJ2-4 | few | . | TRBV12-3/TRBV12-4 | TGTGCCAGCAGTTCGAGCGGTTTAGCCAAAAACATTCAGTACTTC | CASSSSGLAKNIQYF
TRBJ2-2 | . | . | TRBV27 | TGTGCCAGCAGTTTCCTATCCGGGGAGCTGTTTTTT | CASSFLSGELFF
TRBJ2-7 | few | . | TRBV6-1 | TGTGCCAGCAGTGAAGGGGGATTCTACGAGCAGTACTTC | CASSEGGFYEQYF
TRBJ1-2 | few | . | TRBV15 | TGTGCCACCAGCAAAGGACAGACCTACACCTTC | CATSKGQTYTF
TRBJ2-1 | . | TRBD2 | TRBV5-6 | TGTGCCAGCAGCTTGTACAGCGGGGGGGAATACAATGAGCAGTTCTTC | CASSLYSGGEYNEQFF
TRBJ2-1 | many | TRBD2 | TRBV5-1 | TGCGCCAGGATGATGACTAGCGGAATCTCCTACAATGAGCAGTTCTTC | CARMMTSGISYNEQFF
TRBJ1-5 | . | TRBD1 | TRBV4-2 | TGTGCCAGCAGCCAAGCCGTTGGGACAGGGGCGAACAATCAGCCCCAGCATTTT | CASSQAVGTGANNQPQHF
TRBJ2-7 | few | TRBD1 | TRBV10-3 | TGTGCCATCAGTAGTGGACAGGGTGGTCGGTACGAGCAGTACTTC | CAISSGQGGRYEQYF
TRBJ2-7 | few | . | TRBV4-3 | TGCGCCAGCAGCCAAGATCTTGCTAGAATCTACGAGCAGTACTTC | CASSQDLARIYEQYF
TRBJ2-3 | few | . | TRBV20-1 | TGCAGTGCTAGGCTCTCCCGGGACCTGGGCACAGATACGCAGTATTTT | CSARLSRDLGTDTQYF
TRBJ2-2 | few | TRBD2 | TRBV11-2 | TGTGCCAGCACCGCACCGGGACTAGCCCCCACCGGGGAGCTGTTTTTT | CASTAPGLAPTGELFF
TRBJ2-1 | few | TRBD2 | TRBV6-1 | TGTGCCAGCACTATGGGGCTAGCGGGAAAGGATGAGCAGTTCTTC | CASTMGLAGKDEQFF
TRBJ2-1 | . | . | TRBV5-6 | TGTGCCAGCAGCTTGCGGACCAGCTCCTACAATGAGCAGTTCTTC | CASSLRTSSYNEQFF
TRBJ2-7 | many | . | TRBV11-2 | TGTGCCAGCAGTTCTCCCGGGCAGAACTCCTACGAGCAGTACTTC | CASSSPGQNSYEQYF
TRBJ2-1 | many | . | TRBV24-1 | TGTGCCACCAGTGATTATTCACTAGCAGGCAATGAGCAGTTCTTC | CATSDYSLAGNEQFF
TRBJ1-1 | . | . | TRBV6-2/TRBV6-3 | TGTGCCAGCAGTGACCCGGAAAAGGCTGAAGCTTTCTTT | CASSDPEKAEAFF
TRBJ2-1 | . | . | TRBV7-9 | TGTGCCAGCGGGCTAGCAGGAGTTGGGCAGTTCTTC | CASGLAGVGQFF
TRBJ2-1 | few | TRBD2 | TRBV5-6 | TGTGCCAGCAGCTTGTGGCGCGGGGGGGCTGCAAATGAGCAGTTCTTC | CASSLWRGGAANEQFF
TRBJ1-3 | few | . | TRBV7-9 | TGTGCCAGCAGCTTTCAAAGCCGAAACACCATATATTTT | CASSFQSRNTIYF
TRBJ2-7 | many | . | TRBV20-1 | TGCAGTGCCGGGACCGCCTACGAGCAGTACTTC | CSAGTAYEQYF
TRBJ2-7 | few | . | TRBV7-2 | TGTGCCAGCAGCTTAGTGGGTCCAGGGGGGTACGAGCAGTACTTC | CASSLVGPGGYEQYF
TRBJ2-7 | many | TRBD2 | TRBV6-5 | TGTGCCAGCAGTTACTCGACGTCGGCGGGAGCCCTCTACGAGCAGTACTTC | CASSYSTSAGALYEQYF
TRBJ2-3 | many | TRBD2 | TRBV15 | TGTGCCACCAGCAGAGATGTAGGACTAGCGGGAGATACGCAGTATTTT | CATSRDVGLAGDTQYF
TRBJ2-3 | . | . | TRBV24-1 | TGTGCCACCAGTGACCCCGGGACGGACATCACAGATACGCAGTATTTT | CATSDPGTDITDTQYF
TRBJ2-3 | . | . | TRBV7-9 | TGTGCCAGCAGCCTTCCGAGGGGAATTGATACGCAGTATTTT | CASSLPRGIDTQYF
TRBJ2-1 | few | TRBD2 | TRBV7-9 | TGTGCCAGCAGCTACCCCAAACTAGCGGGCCCTTACAATGAGCAGTTCTTC | CASSYPKLAGPYNEQFF
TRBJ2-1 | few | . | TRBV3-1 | TGTGCCAGCAGCCAACCCCCGCACAATGAGCAGTTCTTC | CASSQPPHNEQFF
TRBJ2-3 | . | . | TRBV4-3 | TGCGCCAGCAGCCAAGATCAAAGGAATAGGGACACAGATACGCAGTATTTT | CASSQDQRNRDTDTQYF
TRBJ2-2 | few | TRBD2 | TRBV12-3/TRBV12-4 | TGTGCCAGCAGTCAAAGACTAGCGGGAGGCCTCGGGGAGCTGTTTTTT | CASSQRLAGGLGELFF
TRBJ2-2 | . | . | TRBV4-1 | TGCGCCAGCAGCCAGGCGGGGGCCTTGCAGGGGGGAAATACCGGGGAGCTGTTTTTT | CASSQAGALQGGNTGELFF
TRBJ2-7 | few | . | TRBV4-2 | TGTGCCAGCAGCCTCGATTCGTTTTGGGGCACGGCTTTGGGGTCCGAGCAGTACTTC | CASSLDSFWGTALGSEQYF
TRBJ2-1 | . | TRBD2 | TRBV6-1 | TGTGCCAGCAGGATAGCGGGGGGGCACCCCAATGAGCAGTTCTTC | CASRIAGGHPNEQFF
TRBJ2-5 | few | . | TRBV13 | TGTGCCAGCAGCTTAGTGACTAGCCAAGAGACCCAGTACTTC | CASSLVTSQETQYF
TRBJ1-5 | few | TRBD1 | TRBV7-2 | TGTGCCAGCAGCTTAGGGGAGGGGGCTCAGCCCCAGCATTTT | CASSLGEGAQPQHF
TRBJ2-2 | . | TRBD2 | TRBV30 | TGTGCCTGGAGTGTAGAAGCGGGGGCCACCGGGGAGCTGTTTTTT | CAWSVEAGATGELFF
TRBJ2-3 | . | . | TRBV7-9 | TGTGCCAGCAGCTTTGGGGAAGATACGCAGTATTTT | CASSFGEDTQYF